A single sample gave rise to the 14 T cell receptor beta chains below, sequenced in a study of beta chain features in type 1 diabetes. cDNA synthesis used the whole RNA isolate, giving expressed TCRB sequences. Libraries were prepared by immunoSEQ multiplex PCR; TCRdb keeps only in-frame clonotypes and omits some of them. The table includes fewer than 550,000 clones, approximately 10% detected once. The sample taken for sequencing was naive CD4+ T cells from blood. These receptor sequences come from a woman in her late teens or twenties in good health.

This clone was detected only a few times. This chain uses TRBV12-5 with TRBJ2-7; D gene unclear. Trimming pared 6 bases from V and 3 bases from J, leaving 3 bases between. Germline lookup yields CDR1 LGHNT and CDR2 FRNRAP. The CDR3 covers 10 residues. CDR3 loop: CASGNYEQYF. As DNA, the CDR3 is TGTGCTAGTGGAAACTACGAGCAGTACTTC.

The chain carries TRBV4-1 and TRBJ1-6; 7 nucleotides match TRBD1. The V and J ends lost 3 bases and 9 bases, in that order; junction bases with no gene match: 11. This CDR3 region has 16 residues. Germline lookup yields CDR1 MGHRA and CDR2 YSYEKL. Here the CDR3 DNA reads TGCGCCAGCAGCCAGAGGGACAGCGGGGGATTTTCACCCCTCCACTTT. Protein: CASSQRDSGGFSPLHF.

There are a few counts of this clone. The chain has TRBV7-8 and TRBJ1-1; D not resolved. Germline V lookup: CDR1 SGHVS, CDR2 FQNEAQ. V dropped 3 bases and J dropped 6 bases, with 8 bases sitting between them. The CDR3 sequence is 12 residues long. The CDR3, as DNA: TGTGCCAGCAGCTTCGTGGGTCCTGAAGCTTTCTTT. It specifies CASSFVGPEAFF.

This chain uses TRBV29-1 with TRBJ2-7; possibly TRBD1 for D (5 bases). Trimming shortened V by 1 base and J by 5 bases, and 6 bases separated the two germline ends. The germline V gene encodes CDR1 SQVTM and CDR2 ANQGSEA. The CDR3 runs 11 residues. Here the CDR3 DNA reads TGCAGCGTTGAAGCAGGGAACGAGCAGTACGTC. This gives the protein CSVEAGNEQYV.

This clone has more than one count but fewer than ten. The chain carries TRBV2 and TRBJ2-3; D might be TRBD2 (6 bases). CDR3 size: 14 residues. In germline, CDR1 is SNHLY, CDR2 FYNNEI. The germline V and J ends were trimmed by 6 bases and 5 bases, with 15 bases remaining between them. The CDR3 region has the DNA TGTGCCAGCAGGATGGCGGGGTCGGGAGATACGCAGTATTTT. It is translated as CASRMAGSGDTQYF.

The chain joins TRBV27 to TRBJ2-5; TRBD1 matches 8 bases. V was clipped by 3 bases and J by 3 bases; unmatched bases: 6. CDR3 length equals 15 residues. Germline V lookup: CDR1 MNHEY, CDR2 SMNVEV (reference sequence). Written as DNA, the CDR3 is TGTGCCAGCAGTTTCCTCGGGACAGGAAAAGAGACCCAGTACTTC. Translating it yields CASSFLGTGKETQYF.

The chain is built from TRBV9 and TRBJ2-3; TRBD2 matches 8 bases. This CDR3 spans 15 amino acids. Trimming at V came to 3 bases and at J to 6 bases, leaving 9 bases not matched to a gene. Germline values: CDR1 SGDLS, CDR2 YYNGEE. The CDR3 sequence is CASSERSGMADTQYF. CDR3 sequence (DNA): TGTGCCAGCAGCGAACGTAGCGGGATGGCTGATACGCAGTATTTT. Supplemented by reference TRBV9 and TRBJ2-3, the full variable domain reads DSGVTQTPKHLITATGQRVTLRCSPRSGDLSVYWYQQSLDQGLQFLIQYYNGEERAKGNILERFSAQQFPDLHSELNLSSLELGDSALYFCASSERSGMADTQYFGPGTRLTVL.

The V gene is TRBV28, the J gene TRBJ1-2; D is unresolved. Germline CDR1 MDHEN, CDR2 SYDVKM. Trimming took 5 bases from V and 2 from J, leaving 9 bases between them. The CDR3 contains 13 residues. The CDR3 DNA reads as TGTGCCAGCAGTCAAAGAAAAAACTATGGCTACACCTTC. It yields the protein CASSQRKNYGYTF.

The table lists this clone with a few counts. The chain joins TRBV5-1 to TRBJ2-3; possible D gene TRBD1, 6 bases. Trimming removed 3 bases at V and 4 bases at J, with 12 bases between. The CDR3 covers 14 residues. Germline V gene data show CDR1 as SGHRS and CDR2 as YFSETQ. The CDR3 reads CASSSTGSPDTQYF. Here the CDR3 DNA reads TGCGCCAGCAGCTCAACAGGGTCCCCAGATACGCAGTATTTT.

The chain links TRBV4-1 to TRBJ2-3; D possibly corresponds to TRBD2 (5 bases). This CDR3 spans 14 amino acids. The germline gives CDR1 MGHRA, CDR2 YSYEKL. The V and J ends lost 4 bases and 5 bases respectively, with 13 bases between them. CDR3 loop: CASSRLGLQDTQYF. CDR3 nucleotides: TGCGCCAGCAGCCGACTTGGACTGCAAGATACGCAGTATTTT.

This clone was recorded a few times. The rearrangement joins TRBV5-1 to TRBJ1-5; the D is unclear. Trimming removed 0 bases at V and 7 bases at J, with 2 bases between. From germline, CDR1 is SGHRS and CDR2 YFSETQ. CDR3 size: 11 residues. CDR3 nucleotides: TGCGCCAGCAGCTTGGACCAGCCCCAGCATTTT. It codes for CASSLDQPQHF.

The chain joins TRBV30 to TRBJ2-1; TRBD2 matches at 10 bases. V was clipped by 2 bases and J by 10 bases; unmatched bases: 11. This CDR3 spans 15 amino acids. CDR1 and CDR2 from the germline V gene are GTSNPN and SVGIG (reference sequence). This CDR3 is CAWSIRLAGEWEQFF. CDR3 bases: TGTGCCTGGAGTATTAGGCTAGCGGGAGAGTGGGAGCAGTTCTTC.

This clone was seen only a few times. The CDR3 region is CASSLSIREKGNQPQHF. Written as DNA, the CDR3 is TGTGCCAGCAGTTTAAGCATTCGGGAGAAGGGCAATCAGCCCCAGCATTTT. The chain joins TRBV28 to TRBJ1-5; D call uncertain. Trimming cost V 2 bases and J 2 bases, with 16 bases left between them. Germline CDR1 and CDR2: MDHEN and SYDVKM. The CDR3 length is 17 residues.

V gene TRBV18 combines with J gene TRBJ1-2; D gene unclear. This CDR3 is 15 amino acids long. The V gene's germline CDR1 is KGHSH and CDR2 LQKENI. Trimming cost V 2 bases and J 5 bases, with 15 bases left between them. In DNA form, the CDR3 reads TGTGCCAGCTCACCAAGGACGGCCCTGGTATATGGCTACACCTTC. This sequence encodes CASSPRTALVYGYTF.